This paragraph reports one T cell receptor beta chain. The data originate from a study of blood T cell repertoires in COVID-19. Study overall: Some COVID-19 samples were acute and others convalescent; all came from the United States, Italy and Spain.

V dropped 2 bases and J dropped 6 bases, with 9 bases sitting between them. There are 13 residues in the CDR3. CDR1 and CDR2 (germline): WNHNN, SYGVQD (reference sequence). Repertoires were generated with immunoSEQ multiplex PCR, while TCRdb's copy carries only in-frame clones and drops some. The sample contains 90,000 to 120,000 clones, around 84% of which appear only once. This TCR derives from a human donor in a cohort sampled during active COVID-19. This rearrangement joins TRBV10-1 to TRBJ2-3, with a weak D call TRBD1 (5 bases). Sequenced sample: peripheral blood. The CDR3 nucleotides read TGCGCCAGCAGTGAGGACAGCCGTGATACGCAGTATTTT. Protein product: CASSEDSRDTQYF.